These 15 T cell receptor beta chains were all obtained from the same sample, sequenced in a study of cytomegalovirus exposure and HLA in healthy donors. In the PCR, 60 Vbeta and 13 Jbeta primers were used. Profiled with immunoSEQ multiplex PCR; TCRdb holds only in-frame clones, not every one. The sample contains approximately 100,000 clones, approximately 79% of which appear only once. The sequenced sample consisted of PBMCs. These receptors came from a man aged 60 to 75 in good health and CMV-seropositive.

This chain connects TRBV21-1 to TRBJ1-1. TRBV21-1 counts as a pseudogene. The CDR3 spans 15 residues. The CDR3 nucleotides read TGTGCCAGCAGCGACCCCGCGAGGGTGAACACTGAAGCTTTCTTT. Protein product: CASSDPARVNTEAFF.

The J gene is TRBJ2-7, the V gene TRBV13; D is perhaps TRBD2 (7 bases). CDR3 length equals 15 residues. CDR1 PRHDT and CDR2 FYEKMQ come from the germline V gene (reference sequence). Trimming pared 4 bases from V and 1 base from J, leaving 14 bases between. The CDR3 spells CASSSSAGASYEQYF. DNA for the CDR3: TGTGCCAGCAGCTCATCTGCGGGGGCTTCCTACGAGCAGTACTTC.

The chain employs TRBV18 and TRBJ2-2; a possible D gene is TRBD1 (6 bases). Trimming removed 5 bases from V and 4 bases from J, with 8 bases in between. Germline CDR1 reads KGHSH; CDR2 reads LQKENI. The CDR3 has 13 residues. The CDR3: CASSEGGTGELFF. The CDR3 region has the DNA TGTGCCAGCTCAGAAGGGGGCACCGGGGAGCTGTTTTTT.

This chain connects TRBV5-1 to TRBJ1-1, with D perhaps TRBD1 (5 bases). CDR1 is SGHRS and CDR2 is YFSETQ in the germline V gene. This CDR3 comprises 14 residues. With 2 bases removed from V and 1 base from J, the gap between germline ends came to 9 bases. CDR3 in amino acids: CASSLGEGNTEAFF. DNA of the CDR3: TGCGCCAGCAGCTTAGGGGAGGGGAACACTGAAGCTTTCTTT.

The rearrangement uses TRBV27 and TRBJ2-5; tentatively, D is TRBD1 (5 bases). The CDR3 has 15 amino acids. Per germline, CDR1 MNHEY and CDR2 SMNVEV (reference sequence). With 4 bases removed from V and 4 bases from J, the gap between germline ends came to 16 bases. CDR3 residues: CASSYLGVDVETQYF. CDR3 nucleotides: TGTGCCAGCAGTTATTTAGGGGTTGATGTAGAGACCCAGTACTTC.

V usage is TRBV27 and J usage is TRBJ2-5, with D unresolved. The DNA end is a closer match to TRBJ2-7, so the J assignment may be wrong. Germline assignment: CDR1 MNHEY and CDR2 SMNVEV (reference sequence). The CDR3 consists of 11 residues. CDR3 residues: CASSSVGEQYF. The CDR3 DNA sequence: TGTGCCAGCAGTTCTGTGGGCGAGCAGTACTTC.

The gene calls are TRBV7-6 and TRBJ2-2; 9 nucleotides agree with TRBD1. The CDR3 extends over 16 amino acids. The V segment lost 2 bases and the J segment 2 bases; nucleotides outside the gene matches: 3. Germline assignment: CDR1 SGHVS and CDR2 FNYEAQ. The CDR3 region is CASSLRGQGNTGELFF. The DNA for the CDR3 is TGTGCCAGCAGCTTAAGGGGACAGGGTAACACCGGGGAGCTGTTTTTT.

This clone was counted between two and nine times. V usage is TRBV2 and J usage is TRBJ2-3; 8 positions match TRBD1. There are 15 residues in the CDR3. Looked up from germline, CDR1 is SNHLY and CDR2 is FYNNEI. V gave up 7 bases and J gave up 7 bases; unmatched junction bases: 13. CDR3 amino acids: CASTAGTGDAHTQYF. The CDR3 bases are TGTGCCAGCACTGCCGGGACAGGTGACGCTCATACGCAGTATTTT.

The V and J genes are TRBV4-3 and TRBJ2-3; tentative D call: TRBD2 (6 bases). The CDR3 length is 16 residues. V lost 6 bases, J lost 3 bases, and 19 bases lay in between. Germline assignment: CDR1 LGHNA and CDR2 YSLEER. The CDR3 loop is CASSPNGGILTDTQYF. DNA of the CDR3: TGCGCCAGCAGTCCGAACGGGGGTATCTTGACAGATACGCAGTATTTT.

The V and J genes are TRBV19 and TRBJ2-5; no clear D gene. The end of the DNA fits TRBJ2-7 better, so the J call may be wrong. The CDR3 loop spans 16 amino acids. Germline V CDR1 and CDR2: LNHDA, SQIVND (reference sequence). This CDR3 is CASSISISGLAYEQYF. As DNA, the CDR3 is TGTGCCAGTAGTATCTCGATTTCCGGGTTGGCCTACGAGCAGTACTTC.

The CDR3 DNA reads as TGTGCCAGCAGCCAACCCCGAGAAACTGGGGCCAACGTCCTGACTTTC. It yields the protein CASSQPRETGANVLTF. The chain joins TRBV28 to TRBJ2-6, with unresolved D. Germline V gene sequence: CDR1 MDHEN, CDR2 SYDVKM. The CDR3 length is 16 residues. The germline V and J ends were trimmed by 6 bases and 2 bases, with 14 bases remaining between them. Full variable domain (rest looked up from reference TRBV28 and TRBJ2-6): DVKVTQSSRYLVKRTGEKVFLECVQDMDHENMFWYRQDPGLGLRLIYFSYDVKMKEKGDIPEGYSVSREKKERFSLILESASTNQTSMYLCASSQPRETGANVLTFGAGSRLTVL.

The chain employs TRBV4-1 and TRBJ1-1; D perhaps matches TRBD1 (5 bases). The CDR3 extends over 15 amino acids. The V end was cut by 5 bases, the J end by 0 bases, with 13 bases between. Germline lookup yields CDR1 MGHRA and CDR2 YSYEKL. The DNA of the CDR3 is TGCGCCAGCAGCGACAGTCAAGGGATGAACACTGAAGCTTTCTTT. This translates into CASSDSQGMNTEAFF.

This clone has ten or more counts. The rearrangement joins TRBV28 to TRBJ1-1, with D unresolved. V gave up 4 bases and J gave up 8 bases, with 17 bases separating them. This CDR3 contains 14 residues. CDR1 is MDHEN, CDR2 SYDVKM, per germline. CDR3 in amino acids: CASSSPYQAPEAFF. As DNA, the CDR3 is TGTGCCAGCAGTTCCCCCTACCAAGCCCCAGAAGCTTTCTTT.

The chain employs TRBV19 and TRBJ1-5; 7 nucleotides agree with TRBD1. This CDR3 region has 17 residues. Germline V gene lookup returns CDR1 LNHDA and CDR2 SQIVND (reference sequence). Trimming at V came to 2 bases and at J to 1 base, leaving 8 bases not matched to a gene. This CDR3 reads CASSIYAGGQSNQPQHF. DNA for the CDR3: TGTGCCAGTAGTATATATGCCGGGGGACAGAGCAATCAGCCCCAGCATTTT. Filled out from reference TRBV19 and TRBJ1-5, the complete variable domain reads DGGITQSPKYLFRKEGQNVTLSCEQNLNHDAMYWYRQDPGQGLRLIYYSQIVNDFQKGDIAEGYSVSREKKESFPLTVTSAQKNPTAFYLCASSIYAGGQSNQPQHFGDGTRLSIL.

The DNA of the CDR3 is TGTGCCAGCAGCCTCCTTAGGGGCCTGAACACCGGGGAGCTGTTTTTT. Residues: CASSLLRGLNTGELFF. The chain couples TRBV7-2 to TRBJ2-2, with a tentative D call TRBD1 (5 bases). The V and J ends lost 5 bases and 1 base respectively, with 14 bases between them. The CDR3 is 16 amino acids. Looked up from germline, CDR1 is SGHTA and CDR2 is FQGNSA.